This T cell receptor beta chain emerged from a study of monozygotic twins with inflammatory bowel disease. Findings and limits, study-wide: Immunosuppressive treatments were not uniform, and this may have added variability to patient repertoires. The data did not back a single strong IBD-associated clonotype or signal. Sharing of clonotypes with others was lower in IBD patients than in healthy twins, and this was especially so with disease activity.

This CDR3 comprises 22 residues. The germline CDR1 and CDR2 sequences are SGHTA and FQGTGA. A word on this clonotype: The antigen is undetermined.

cDNA for each sample came from eight separate reactions. Following a re-call of the 5' RACE reads, TCRdb has one entry per CDR3 protein and lacks DNA. The sample has 350,000 to 500,000 distinct CDR3 sequences; the top ten hold 2% to 3%. The TCR originated in a human donor with ulcerative colitis or Crohn's disease, or a healthy co-twin of an affected twin (not recorded which). The chain has TRBV7-3 and TRBJ2-7; the TCRdb D gene call, TRBD2, has no DNA to confirm it. The sample comprised blood. CDR3: CASSLIGGTSGPRPLSSYEQYF.